Given below is one T cell receptor (beta chain) in context. Its target is not known. The CDR3 is 13 amino acids. Trimming took 3 bases from V and 0 from J, leaving 3 bases between them. The germline CDR1 and CDR2 sequences are MDHEN and SYDVKM. The treatment denotes: oral pan-JAK inhibitor, 5-10 mg twice daily. Once RNA had been extracted, it was reverse transcribed into cDNA to act as the sequencing template. Data came from immunoSEQ multiplex PCR; TCRdb stores just in-frame clones and leaves some out. Altogether 150,000 to 200,000 clones are present, about 60% being singletons, with the ten largest covering around 12%. The sample originates from a study of CD8+ T cells in alopecia areata. Study-level background: Each of the treated patients was given oral tofacitinib, 5 to 10 mg twice daily, for moderate-to-severe alopecia areata. Overall study results and limits: Scalp and blood retained many expanded lesional clones during tofacitinib. The study found higher clonality in lesional than normal scalp, especially in alopecia totalis/universalis. Possibly because of HLA-related factors, TCR sharing was less clear across patients than in mice.

The clonotype originates from a human donor with alopecia areata. The chain combines TRBV28 with TRBJ1-5, with unresolved D. The starting material was CD8+ T cells sorted from blood, obtained at week 24, from a patient treated with tofacitinib. Here the CDR3 reads CASSFISNQPQHF. Written as DNA, the CDR3 is TGTGCCAGCAGTTTTATTAGCAATCAGCCCCAGCATTTT.